This T cell receptor beta chain originates from a study of molecular identifiers for immune sequencing clone quantification. There are many counts of this clonotype. The target antigen is unknown. Using a CD8+CD4-CCR7+CD45RA+ phenotype, naive CD8 T cells were sorted. A single record per CDR3 protein comes from TCRdb applying MiXCR to the PCR reads. The data show 40,000 to 50,000 distinct CDR3 sequences, around 21% seen once. The study's findings and limits: For effector cells, clones above 20 RNA copies held over 98% of molecules; for naive cells, under 1%.

V lost 9 bases and J 6 bases, leaving 15 bases between the germline ends. The CDR3 is made up of 13 amino acids. Germline V gene sequence: CDR1 LGHNT, CDR2 FRNRAP. The chain employs TRBV12-5 and TRBJ2-1; possible D gene TRBD2, 6 bases. The sequenced material came from naive CD8+ T cells from blood, with Jurkat cell RNA spiked in. Regarding subset: FACS-sorted CD8+CD4-CCR7+CD45RA+ naive T cells. The sequence came from a human donor in good health. Some libraries in this study had Jurkat cell RNA spiked in. The CDR3 DNA is TGTGCTAGCGGGAGCCCCATCACCAATGAGCAGTTCTTC. It is translated as CASGSPITNEQFF.